A single sample gave rise to the 30 T cell receptor beta chains below, sequenced in a study of lymphopenia after photon versus proton radiotherapy. Repertoires were generated with immunoSEQ multiplex PCR, while TCRdb's copy carries only in-frame clones and drops some. Here the sample spans fewer than 25,000 clones, approximately 80% being singletons. The sequencing used peripheral blood, collected from a patient treated with photon-based radiotherapy. These receptors all come from a man aged 40-49 years with gastric cancer.

This clone was counted a single time. The rearrangement joins TRBV19 to TRBJ1-6; 7 bases are shared with TRBD1. The CDR3 is 15 residues long. V dropped 3 bases and J dropped 7; count of bases not matched to a gene: 6. Germline CDR1 is LNHDA and CDR2 is SQIVND (reference sequence). The CDR3 spells CASSMSGDRNSPLHF. CDR3 sequence (DNA): TGTGCCAGTAGTATGTCCGGGGACAGAAATTCACCCCTCCACTTT.

V is TRBV2 and J is TRBJ2-7, with D uncertain. The CDR3 has 14 amino acids. V shed 4 bases and J shed 2 bases, with 12 bases lying between them. Germline values: CDR1 SNHLY, CDR2 FYNNEI. This chain's CDR3 is CASSAWTEAYEQYF. DNA for the CDR3: TGTGCCAGCAGTGCGTGGACCGAAGCCTACGAGCAGTACTTC. Supplemented by reference TRBV2 and TRBJ2-7, the full variable domain reads EPEVTQTPSHQVTQMGQEVILRCVPISNHLYFYWYRQILGQKVEFLVSFYNNEISEKSEIFDDQFSVERPDGSNFTLKIRSTKLEDSAMYFCASSAWTEAYEQYFGPGTRLTVT.

The chain combines TRBV18 with TRBJ2-7; D gene unclear. CDR1 KGHSH and CDR2 LQKENI come from the germline V gene. The V gene lost 3 bases and the J gene lost 4 bases, with 7 bases spanning the gap. This CDR3 contains 12 residues. For the CDR3, the DNA is TGTGCCAGCTCACCGATGGGTTACGAGCAGTACTTC. Amino acid sequence: CASSPMGYEQYF.

The chain carries TRBV28 and TRBJ2-3; TRBD1 might be the D (5 bases). CDR3 length equals 15 residues. CDR1 and CDR2 from the germline V gene are MDHEN and SYDVKM. Trimming cost V 8 bases and J 4 bases, with 19 bases left between them. This chain's CDR3 is CASPPRQGVPDTQYF. As DNA, the CDR3 is TGTGCCAGCCCCCCCCGGCAGGGTGTCCCAGATACGCAGTATTTT.

The CDR3 nucleotides are TGTGCCAGCAGCTTAGATGAGGGGGGGCGAAGGGAAAAACTGTTTTTT. It specifies CASSLDEGGRREKLFF. V and J are TRBV11-2 and TRBJ1-4; a weak D match, TRBD1 (6 bases). This CDR3 spans 16 amino acids. The germline CDR1 and CDR2 sequences are SGHAT and FQNNGV. Between the trimmed V and J ends, which lost 0 bases and 8 bases, there was a span of 16 bases.

The chain combines TRBV5-6 with TRBJ2-2; 7 nucleotides agree with TRBD1. The germline V gene encodes CDR1 SGHDT and CDR2 YYEEEE. The ends lost 0 bases at V and 3 bases at J; junction bases unmatched: 8. The CDR3 has 17 amino acids. The CDR3, as DNA: TGTGCCAGCAGCTTGGGACAGGGTTTTGTAGACACCGGGGAGCTGTTTTTT. This sequence encodes CASSLGQGFVDTGELFF. The entire variable domain, with the rest obtained from reference TRBV5-6 and TRBJ2-2, is as follows: DAGVTQSPTHLIKTRGQQVTLRCSPKSGHDTVSWYQQALGQGPQFIFQYYEEEERQRGNFPDRFSGHQFPNYSSELNVNALLLGDSALYLCASSLGQGFVDTGELFFGEGSRLTVL.

V gene TRBV6-1 combines with J gene TRBJ1-6; perhaps TRBD1 as D (6 bases). V was clipped by 2 bases and J by 7 bases, with 18 bases between them. The CDR3 covers 17 residues. Germline lookup yields CDR1 MNHNS and CDR2 SASEGT. CDR3 sequence reads: CASSETATGRKNSPLHF. The CDR3, as DNA: TGTGCCAGCAGTGAAACCGCAACAGGGAGGAAGAATTCACCCCTCCACTTT.

In DNA form, the CDR3 reads TGTGCCAGCAGCTTAGAGGCAGGGAGACCTTCGGATGAGACTGAAGCTTTCTTT. Translation: CASSLEAGRPSDETEAFF. The chain carries TRBV5-8 and TRBJ1-1, with a tentative D call TRBD1 (5 bases). This CDR3 contains 18 residues. CDR1 and CDR2 from the germline V gene are SGHTS and YDEGEE. Trimming stripped 2 bases from V and 5 bases from J, with 25 bases between.

V gene TRBV6-6 combines with J gene TRBJ2-1, with 14 bases lining up with TRBD2. CDR3 length: 16 amino acids. Germline CDR1 is MNHNY and CDR2 is SVGAGI (reference sequence). J lost 8 bases, V lost 5 bases, and 8 bases had no gene match. CDR3 region: CASSRTPGLAGDEQFF. CDR3 DNA: TGTGCCAGCAGTCGGACCCCGGGACTAGCGGGGGATGAGCAGTTCTTC.

The rearrangement links TRBV21-1 to TRBJ2-1. TRBV21-1 is annotated as a pseudogene. This CDR3 is 18 amino acids long. The CDR3 reads CASSNRAQKRSSYNEQFF. CDR3 nucleotide sequence: TGTGCCAGCTCCAATAGGGCCCAGAAACGAAGCTCCTACAATGAGCAGTTCTTC.

With regard to this clone: Compared with germline, one end of the junction differs, possibly owing to a read error. The V call is TRBV6-1, the J call TRBJ1-2, with D perhaps matching TRBD1 (6 bases). The germline V gene encodes CDR1 MNHNS and CDR2 SASEGT. The CDR3 consists of 14 residues. The CDR3 DNA follows: TGTGCCAGCATTGAAGGGGGAGTTGGCTATGGCTACACCTTC. Protein: CASIEGGVGYGYTF.

This chain connects TRBV5-4 to TRBJ2-4; either TRBD1 or TRBD2 may supply D (6 bases each). This CDR3 has 14 residues. Trimming took 0 bases from V and 6 from J, leaving 10 bases between them. Germline loops: CDR1 SGHNT, CDR2 YYREEE (reference sequence). CDR3 residues: CASSLGTAGNIQYF. CDR3 DNA: TGTGCCAGCAGCTTGGGGACAGCGGGAAACATTCAGTACTTC.

This chain joins TRBV18 and TRBJ2-2; D remains unclear. The CDR3 runs 13 residues. The V and J ends lost 3 bases and 7 bases respectively, with 9 bases between them. Germline V lookup: CDR1 KGHSH, CDR2 LQKENI. CDR3 DNA: TGTGCCAGCTCACCTGCAGGCGGCGGGGAGCTGTTTTTT. Translated: CASSPAGGGELFF. The full variable domain, with the rest looked up from reference TRBV18 and TRBJ2-2, is NAGVMQNPRHLVRRRGQEARLRCSPMKGHSHVYWYRQLPEEGLKFMVYLQKENIIDESGMPKERFSAEFPKEGPSILRIQQVVRGDSAAYFCASSPAGGGELFFGEGSRLTVL.

The V gene is TRBV5-6, the J gene TRBJ1-5; 7 bases align to TRBD1. CDR1 and CDR2 (germline): SGHDT, YYEEEE. J lost 2 bases, V lost 3 bases, and 8 bases had no gene match. The CDR3 has 16 residues. The CDR3 region has the DNA TGTGCCAGCAGCTCCGGTACCGGGACAGGCAATCAGCCCCAGCATTTT. It encodes CASSSGTGTGNQPQHF.

The chain carries TRBV19 and TRBJ2-3; 7 nucleotides align to TRBD1. The ends lost 7 bases at V and 2 bases at J; junction bases unmatched: 6. The CDR3 totals 14 residues. Germline V gives CDR1 LNHDA, CDR2 SQIVND (reference sequence). The CDR3 nucleotides are TGTGCCAGTACCCTGGACAGGACCACAGATACGCAGTATTTT. This codes for CASTLDRTTDTQYF.

This rearrangement joins TRBV15 to TRBJ1-2; D not resolved. The CDR3 is made up of 17 amino acids. Trimming removed 1 base from V and 4 bases from J, with 19 bases in between. Germline CDR1 is LNHNV and CDR2 is YYDKDF (reference sequence). The CDR3 loop reads CATSRGESGVLLYGYTF. In DNA form, the CDR3 reads TGTGCCACCAGCAGAGGGGAATCTGGAGTCCTCCTCTATGGCTACACCTTC.

This chain uses TRBV4-2 with TRBJ2-3, with D unclear. The CDR3 is 15 residues long. Germline V CDR1 and CDR2: LGHNA, YNFKEQ. The V end was cut by 0 bases, the J end by 4 bases, with 11 bases between. CDR3 region: CASSQEQQAADTQYF. CDR3 in DNA: TGTGCCAGCAGCCAAGAACAGCAGGCGGCAGATACGCAGTATTTT.

The rearrangement links TRBV11-2 to TRBJ2-1; TRBD2 is a possible D gene (6 bases). From germline, CDR1 is SGHAT and CDR2 FQNNGV. The CDR3 contains 12 residues. Trimming removed 2 bases at V and 12 bases at J, with 11 bases between. The CDR3 here is CASSLRSEGQFF. In DNA form, the CDR3 reads TGTGCCAGCAGCTTACGGTCGGAGGGGCAGTTCTTC.

The V and J genes are TRBV7-8 and TRBJ1-6, with TRBD1 identical over 7 bases. The CDR3 sequence is 17 residues long. The V gene's germline CDR1 is SGHVS and CDR2 FQNEAQ. V lost 1 base, J lost 6 bases, and 9 bases stayed unmatched. The CDR3 DNA follows: TGTGCCAGCAGCTTAGGGGCAGGGGGATGGGGTAATTCACCCCTCCACTTT. Translation gives CASSLGAGGWGNSPLHF.

The chain carries TRBV11-2 and TRBJ1-6; no clear D gene. V was clipped by 8 bases and J by 6 bases, with 14 bases between them. CDR3 length: 14 amino acids. Germline CDR1 is SGHAT and CDR2 is FQNNGV. The CDR3 sequence: CASRQFGFNSPLHF. CDR3 sequence (DNA): TGTGCCAGCCGACAATTCGGTTTTAATTCACCCCTCCACTTT.

Judged by abundance, this clone is hyperexpanded. The rearrangement joins TRBV4-2 to TRBJ1-2; possibly TRBD1 for D (5 bases). CDR1 and CDR2 from the germline V gene are LGHNA and YNFKEQ. The V end was cut by 2 bases, the J end by 2 bases, with 9 bases between. The CDR3 is made up of 14 amino acids. CDR3 nucleotides: TGTGCCAGCAGCCAACCCCGGGACAACTATGGCTACACCTTC. Its translation: CASSQPRDNYGYTF.

The V and J genes are TRBV19 and TRBJ1-6, with 8 bases fitting TRBD1. Germline CDR1 LNHDA, CDR2 SQIVND (reference sequence). V shed 3 bases and J 10 bases; nucleotides not matched to a gene: 11. CDR3 length: 16 amino acids. The CDR3 protein is CASSINPGQGGSPLHF. For the CDR3, the DNA is TGTGCCAGTAGTATTAATCCAGGACAGGGAGGGTCACCCCTCCACTTT.

Only a few counts were recorded for this clone. The chain carries TRBV2 and TRBJ1-1, with a weak D call TRBD1 (6 bases). Germline-derived CDR1 and CDR2 are SNHLY and FYNNEI. The CDR3 runs to 14 residues. Trimming stripped 4 bases from V and 5 bases from J, with 14 bases between. CDR3 sequence: CASSGEGGGTEAFF. CDR3 DNA sequence: TGTGCCAGCAGTGGCGAAGGAGGGGGTACTGAAGCTTTCTTT. Filled out from reference TRBV2 and TRBJ1-1, the complete variable domain reads EPEVTQTPSHQVTQMGQEVILRCVPISNHLYFYWYRQILGQKVEFLVSFYNNEISEKSEIFDDQFSVERPDGSNFTLKIRSTKLEDSAMYFCASSGEGGGTEAFFGQGTRLTVV.

The chain is built from TRBV30 and TRBJ1-2, with D unresolved. Germline V gene sequence: CDR1 GTSNPN, CDR2 SVGIG (reference sequence). The CDR3 covers 13 residues. V lost 2 bases, J lost 8 bases, and 15 bases lay in between. The CDR3 DNA reads as TGTGCCTGGAGTCGAGACCGGCCTAGGGGCTACACCTTC. This gives the protein CAWSRDRPRGYTF.

The rearrangement joins TRBV7-2 to TRBJ1-1; weak D call: TRBD1 (5 bases). The CDR3 has 15 amino acids. Trimming left V 2 bases short and J 4 bases short, with 14 bases between. CDR1 is SGHTA and CDR2 is FQGNSA in the germline V gene. The chain's CDR3 is CASSLKGTSTTEAFF. CDR3 coding DNA: TGTGCCAGCAGCTTAAAAGGGACCTCCACCACTGAAGCTTTCTTT. The full variable domain, its missing parts supplied by reference TRBV7-2 and TRBJ1-1, is GAGVSQSPSNKVTEKGKDVELRCDPISGHTALYWYRQSLGQGLEFLIYFQGNSAPDKSGLPSDRFSAERTGGSVSTLTIQRTQQEDSAVYLCASSLKGTSTTEAFFGQGTRLTVV.

There are a few counts of this clone. This sequence joins TRBV29-1 and TRBJ1-2; TRBD1 is a possible D gene (5 bases). The CDR3 runs to 11 residues. CDR1 is SQVTM and CDR2 is ANQGSEA in the germline V gene. V gave up 6 bases and J gave up 4 bases, with 9 bases separating them. The CDR3 region has the DNA TGCAGCGTGGTGGACACCTATGGCTACACCTTC. Encoded protein: CSVVDTYGYTF.

The CDR3, as DNA: TGTGCCATCAGTGATCTTTTCCCTGGAAGCGGTACCTCGGATACGCAGTATTTT. This sequence encodes CAISDLFPGSGTSDTQYF. The genes are TRBV10-3 and TRBJ2-3, with D tentatively TRBD2 (5 bases). Germline V lookup: CDR1 ENHRY, CDR2 SYGVKD. Trimming took off 3 bases at V and 6 bases at J, with 25 bases between the two ends. This CDR3 has 18 amino acids.

This clone was counted once. This chain joins TRBV6-1 and TRBJ1-6; D not resolved. This CDR3 is 14 amino acids long. The V and J ends lost 4 bases and 6 bases respectively, with 10 bases between them. From germline, CDR1 is MNHNS and CDR2 SASEGT. The CDR3 loop is CASSAGTANSPLHF. The DNA of the CDR3 is TGTGCCAGCAGTGCCGGAACCGCTAATTCACCCCTCCACTTT.

V is TRBV7-8 and J is TRBJ2-3; 15 bases are shared with TRBD2. V dropped 0 bases and J dropped 5; count of bases not matched to a gene: 6. Germline V gene sequence: CDR1 SGHVS, CDR2 FQNEAQ. The CDR3 loop spans 18 amino acids. The CDR3 coding sequence is TGTGCCAGCAGCTTAGCGGGGACTAGCGGGGGGAGTGGAGATACGCAGTATTTT. Its protein product is CASSLAGTSGGSGDTQYF.

The chain joins TRBV19 to TRBJ2-1; D is undetermined. V dropped 7 bases and J dropped 4 bases, with 14 bases sitting between them. CDR3 length: 14 residues. The germline gives CDR1 LNHDA, CDR2 SQIVND (reference sequence). Here the CDR3 reads CASNTPGVYNEQFF. DNA for the CDR3: TGTGCCAGTAACACGCCTGGGGTTTACAATGAGCAGTTCTTC.